This T cell receptor beta chain was captured by sequencing in a study of T-cell reconstitution after alpha-beta-depleted transplantation in children. Germline V gene sequence: CDR1 LGHDT, CDR2 YNNKEL (reference sequence). V shed 5 bases and J shed 0 bases, with 8 bases lying between them. The CDR3 has 13 residues. Researchers prepared the TCRbeta library using unique molecular identifiers, the study reports. One entry per CDR3 protein, called by TCRdb with MiXCR from the PCR reads. The data show 200,000 to 250,000 distinct CDR3 sequences, with approximately 10% seen just once and 5% to 7% held by the top ten. This clonotype has a count of ten or more.

V gene TRBV3-1 combines with J gene TRBJ2-7, with D unclear. This material consisted of PBMCs from the stem cell graft donor, taken from the stem cell graft. The clonotype comes from a human donor who donated a stem cell graft to a child with acute lymphoblastic leukemia. The CDR3: CASSKGLSYEQYF. The CDR3 nucleotides are TGTGCCAGCAGCAAAGGGCTCTCCTACGAGCAGTACTTC.